Presented here are 12 T cell receptor beta chains from one specimen sequenced in a study of persistence of HIV-infected CD4 T cells. Nonspecific anti-CD3/anti-CD28 bead stimulation represents the broad CD4+ T cell repertoire. Sorting of responding CD4+ T cells relied on upregulated CD40 ligand together with CD69. The libraries were made with immunoSEQ version 4 in survey mode. Assay: immunoSEQ multiplex PCR; the TCRdb copy retains only in-frame clones and omits some. Of 43,000 or so clones listed, 80% to 90% are singletons. Their antigen targets remain unknown. The sample was CD4+ T cells sorted from PBMCs after roughly 18-hour stimulation, taken from a patient who received antiretroviral therapy. Every receptor here comes from an adult man with HIV who was CMV-seropositive.

The chain joins TRBV10-2 to TRBJ2-3, with D possibly matching TRBD2 (6 bases). The CDR3 is made up of 15 amino acids. Germline V gene lookup returns CDR1 WSHSY and CDR2 SAAADI. Trimming stripped 5 bases from V and 0 bases from J, with 12 bases between. Here the CDR3 reads CASSFRDSSTDTQYF. The CDR3 DNA is TGCGCCAGCAGTTTCAGGGACTCTAGCACAGATACGCAGTATTTT.

V and J are TRBV29-1 and TRBJ2-1; tentatively, D is TRBD1 or TRBD2 (6 bases each). V lost 7 bases, J lost 8 bases, and 21 bases lay in between. The germline CDR1 and CDR2 sequences are SQVTM and ANQGSEA. The CDR3 is 14 amino acids. As DNA, the CDR3 is TGCAGCGGATCTCAGGGGCGGGACGGATATGAGCAGTTCTTC. It encodes CSGSQGRDGYEQFF.

The V and J genes are TRBV12-5 and TRBJ2-3; maybe TRBD2 (6 bases). The CDR3 consists of 14 residues. The germline V and J ends were trimmed by 7 bases and 5 bases, with 16 bases remaining between them. Germline V gene data show CDR1 as LGHNT and CDR2 as FRNRAP. CDR3 in DNA: TGTGCTAGTGTACGGGACTCCCCTAGAGATACGCAGTATTTT. Protein sequence: CASVRDSPRDTQYF.

This rearrangement joins TRBV5-1 to TRBJ2-3, with 14 bases fitting TRBD2. The V gene's germline CDR1 is SGHRS and CDR2 YFSETQ. The V segment lost 3 bases and the J segment 0 bases; nucleotides outside the gene matches: 12. This CDR3 contains 20 residues. CDR3 amino acids: CASSSNGGLAGAMSTDTQYF. The CDR3 region has the DNA TGCGCCAGCAGCTCGAACGGGGGACTAGCGGGGGCGATGAGCACAGATACGCAGTATTTT.

The genes are TRBV28 and TRBJ2-1; TRBD2 aligns across 9 bases. CDR1 is MDHEN, CDR2 SYDVKM, per germline. V was pared by 5 bases and J by 7 bases, with 21 bases of the junction left unmatched. CDR3 size: 19 residues. The chain's CDR3 is CASSPNPARGLAGRNEQFF. In nucleotides, the CDR3 is TGTGCCAGCAGTCCTAATCCTGCCCGGGGGCTAGCGGGGAGGAATGAGCAGTTCTTC.

This chain joins TRBV24-1 and TRBJ1-2, with 7 nucleotides matching TRBD1. With V trimmed by 5 bases and J by 8 bases, 4 bases remained unmatched. Germline V gives CDR1 KGHDR, CDR2 SFDVKD. The CDR3 has 12 residues. The CDR3: CATSVEGGGYTF. CDR3 in DNA: TGTGCCACCAGTGTGGAAGGGGGCGGCTACACCTTC.

J is TRBJ2-2 and V is TRBV7-6, with D unclear. CDR3 length equals 14 residues. Trimming stripped 5 bases from V and 7 bases from J, with 14 bases between. The germline gives CDR1 SGHVS, CDR2 FNYEAQ. The CDR3 is CASSLKRYFGELFF. Written as DNA, the CDR3 is TGTGCCAGCAGCCTCAAACGTTATTTCGGGGAGCTGTTTTTT.

This chain uses TRBV10-1 with TRBJ1-2; no clear D gene. Trimming shortened V by 8 bases and J by 2 bases, and 12 bases separated the two germline ends. The CDR3 is 13 residues long. From germline, CDR1 is WNHNN and CDR2 SYGVQD (reference sequence). The CDR3, as DNA: TGCGCCAGCTCACCGGAGTGGAACTATGGCTACACCTTC. This sequence encodes CASSPEWNYGYTF.

This clone turned up a few times. V usage is TRBV19 and J usage is TRBJ2-3, with 12 bases matching TRBD2. With V trimmed by 5 bases and J by 6 bases, 3 bases remained unmatched. The CDR3 consists of 14 residues. Germline V lookup: CDR1 LNHDA, CDR2 SQIVND (reference sequence). The CDR3 DNA reads TGTGCCAGTAGTCCACTAGCGGGGGGCGATACGCAGTATTTT. The encoded protein is CASSPLAGGDTQYF.

V is TRBV27 and J is TRBJ2-2, with D unresolved. In germline, CDR1 is MNHEY, CDR2 SMNVEV (reference sequence). V was clipped by 2 bases and J by 6 bases, with 10 bases between them. The CDR3 spans 14 residues. Here the CDR3 reads CASSLNLRAGELFF. In DNA, the CDR3 is TGTGCCAGCAGTTTAAATTTGCGCGCCGGGGAGCTGTTTTTT.

The rearrangement uses TRBV7-3 and TRBJ2-2; 12 nucleotides align to TRBD2. Germline trimming cut 5 bases from V and 3 bases from J; bases unmatched to any gene: 7. The CDR3 runs 17 residues. CDR1 and CDR2 (germline): SGHTA, FQGTGA. CDR3 nucleotide sequence: TGTGCCAGCAGCCCCCCCCCTAGCGGGGGGGACACCGGGGAGCTGTTTTTT. It specifies CASSPPPSGGDTGELFF.

The V gene is TRBV28, the J gene TRBJ2-7, with 7 bases matching TRBD1. The CDR3 contains 14 residues. Germline V gene data show CDR1 as MDHEN and CDR2 as SYDVKM. J was trimmed by 6 bases and V by 4 bases; bases with no gene match: 9. The CDR3 spells CASSSPTGWVEQYF. The CDR3 DNA sequence: TGTGCCAGCAGTTCCCCGACAGGGTGGGTCGAGCAGTACTTC.